These 16 T cell receptor beta chains came from one sample sequenced in a study of cytomegalovirus exposure and HLA in healthy donors. The PCR used 60 Vbeta and 13 Jbeta primers. Profiling relied on immunoSEQ multiplex PCR, and the TCRdb table lists in-frame clones only, not all of them. The profile shows under 200,000 clones, roughly 12% of them singletons. Sequencing input: PBMCs. These receptors were taken from a man between 50 and 59 years old in good health and CMV-seropositive.

The chain couples TRBV2 to TRBJ2-5; 7 nucleotides agree with TRBD1. With 6 bases clipped from V and 6 bases from J, the junction kept 7 bases outside the gene matches. The germline V gene has CDR1 SNHLY and CDR2 FYNNEI. This CDR3 comprises 13 residues. The CDR3: CASSVDREKTQYF. CDR3 DNA sequence: TGTGCCAGCAGCGTCGACAGGGAGAAGACCCAGTACTTC.

This clone was found a few times. V and J are TRBV6-5 and TRBJ1-4; D not resolved. V shed 0 bases and J shed 16 bases, with 18 bases lying between them. The germline V gene encodes CDR1 MNHEY and CDR2 SVGAGI. The CDR3 is made up of 14 amino acids. Written as DNA, the CDR3 is TGTGCCAGCAGTTACTCGAGGGAAGGCTCAAAGAAGTTTTTT. Protein product: CASSYSREGSKKFF.

A single count supports this clone. V gene TRBV7-9 combines with J gene TRBJ2-7; 10 bases agree with TRBD2. CDR3 length: 11 residues. CDR1 SEHNR and CDR2 FQNEAQ come from the germline V gene (reference sequence). Trimming at V came to 11 bases and at J to 6 bases, leaving 4 bases not matched to a gene. CDR3 protein: CAARLAGEQYV. The CDR3 DNA reads TGTGCCGCCCGACTAGCGGGCGAGCAGTACGTC.

The V call is TRBV9, the J call TRBJ2-3, with D unclear. The germline V and J ends were trimmed by 0 bases and 3 bases, with 8 bases remaining between them. The CDR3 covers 14 residues. Germline CDR1 is SGDLS and CDR2 is YYNGEE. Written as DNA, the CDR3 is TGTGCCAGCAGCGTAGCCAGCGTAACAGATACGCAGTATTTT. It specifies CASSVASVTDTQYF.

The chain carries TRBV19 and TRBJ2-7, with 10 bases that match TRBD2. The CDR3 covers 15 residues. The germline gives CDR1 LNHDA, CDR2 SQIVND (reference sequence). The V segment lost 5 bases and the J segment 2 bases; nucleotides outside the gene matches: 6. The CDR3 DNA sequence: TGTGCCAGTAGTCCCTCAGCGGGGGGGCCCTACGAGCAGTACTTC. Translating gives CASSPSAGGPYEQYF.

The chain has TRBV29-1 and TRBJ1-3; no definite D call. This CDR3 is built from 13 residues. The V and J ends lost 7 bases and 0 bases respectively, with 10 bases between them. Germline V gene sequence: CDR1 SQVTM, CDR2 ANQGSEA. CDR3 region: CSASPSSGNTIYF. For the CDR3, the DNA is TGCAGCGCCTCCCCGTCCTCTGGAAACACCATATATTTT.

The chain uses TRBV14 and TRBJ1-1, with TRBD1 matching 8 bases. This CDR3 has 14 residues. The germline gives CDR1 SGHDN, CDR2 FVKESK. V lost 3 bases to trimming and J lost 4 bases; unmatched junction nucleotides: 4. Here the CDR3 reads CASSHATGGTEAFF. The DNA of the CDR3 is TGTGCCAGCAGCCACGCTACAGGGGGCACTGAAGCTTTCTTT.

The chain uses TRBV19 and TRBJ2-7; 8 bases agree with TRBD1. This CDR3 has 13 amino acids. With V trimmed by 9 bases and J by 6 bases, 10 bases remained unmatched. Germline lookup yields CDR1 LNHDA and CDR2 SQIVND (reference sequence). Here the CDR3 DNA reads TGTGCCAGCAAGGAAACAGGGGGTGGCGAGCAGTACTTC. Translated, it gives CASKETGGGEQYF.

This clone appeared a few times. The genes are TRBV7-6 and TRBJ1-6, with D unclear. Trimming shortened V by 3 bases and J by 6 bases, and 3 bases separated the two germline ends. CDR1 and CDR2 (germline): SGHVS, FNYEAQ. The CDR3 runs 12 residues. For the CDR3, the DNA is TGTGCCAGCAGCTTGAGTAATTCACCCCTCCACTTT. It yields the protein CASSLSNSPLHF.

The chain combines TRBV6-5 with TRBJ1-1; D is perhaps TRBD1 (6 bases). CDR1 and CDR2 from the germline V gene are MNHEY and SVGAGI. This CDR3 is built from 16 residues. Trimming left V 0 bases short and J 5 bases short, with 16 bases between. The CDR3 here is CASSYSLGAGGTEAFF. The CDR3 nucleotides are TGTGCCAGCAGTTACTCATTGGGGGCGGGGGGGACTGAAGCTTTCTTT.

Concerning this clone: The sample holds other DNA sequences that translate to the same CDR3. The chain links TRBV6-5 to TRBJ2-2, with TRBD2 matching over 8 bases. The junction had 8 bases not matched to a gene; V was cut back by 4 bases and J by 7 bases. The CDR3 has 15 residues. Germline CDR1 is MNHEY and CDR2 is SVGAGI. CDR3: CASSSTGTRNGELFF. The CDR3 DNA is TGTGCCAGCAGTTCTACCGGGACTAGGAACGGGGAGCTGTTTTTT.

The CDR3 protein is CASSSAGTSGGWGPADTQYF. The CDR3 bases are TGCGCCAGCAGCTCCGCCGGGACTAGCGGGGGATGGGGCCCCGCAGATACGCAGTATTTT. This rearrangement joins TRBV5-1 to TRBJ2-3; the match to TRBD2 covers 14 bases. From germline, CDR1 is SGHRS and CDR2 YFSETQ. The CDR3 spans 20 residues. Germline trimming cut 3 bases from V and 4 bases from J; bases unmatched to any gene: 16.

In this sample, this clone turned up a few times. The genes are TRBV25-1 and TRBJ2-3; weak D call: TRBD2 (5 bases). The length of the CDR3 is 15 residues. The V end was cut by 2 bases, the J end by 5 bases, with 14 bases between. The V gene's germline CDR1 is MGHDK and CDR2 SYGVNS. In DNA, the CDR3 is TGTGCCAGCAGTGAAATTGGAGCGGTCGGAGATACGCAGTATTTT. Translation gives CASSEIGAVGDTQYF. Full variable domain (outside the CDR3, taken from reference TRBV25-1 and TRBJ2-3): EADIYQTPRYLVIGTGKKITLECSQTMGHDKMYWYQQDPGMELHLIHYSYGVNSTEKGDLSSESTVSRIRTEHFPLTLESARPSHTSQYLCASSEIGAVGDTQYFGPGTRLTVL.

This clone was picked up a small number of times. The chain employs TRBV2 and TRBJ1-1, with D tentatively TRBD1 (6 bases). The CDR3 covers 14 residues. Between the trimmed V and J ends, which lost 1 base and 7 bases, there was a span of 13 bases. CDR1 is SNHLY, CDR2 FYNNEI, per germline. CDR3: CASSEVLGGLEAFF. In DNA form, the CDR3 reads TGTGCCAGCAGTGAAGTCTTGGGGGGGCTTGAAGCTTTCTTT.

The chain couples TRBV7-8 to TRBJ2-3, with 7 bases identical to TRBD2. Trimming cost V 5 bases and J 1 base; bases outside gene matches: 6. This CDR3 spans 15 amino acids. The germline CDR1 and CDR2 sequences are SGHVS and FQNEAQ. The CDR3 reads CASSRASGGTDTQYF. The CDR3 region has the DNA TGTGCCAGCAGCCGGGCAAGCGGGGGCACAGATACGCAGTATTTT. Filled out from reference TRBV7-8 and TRBJ2-3, the complete variable domain reads GAGVSQSPRYKVAKRGQDVALRCDPISGHVSLFWYQQALGQGPEFLTYFQNEAQLDKSGLPSDRFFAERPEGSVSTLKIQRTQQEDSAVYLCASSRASGGTDTQYFGPGTRLTVL.

This clone was seen a few times. This chain's CDR3 is CASSATSESQPQHF. The CDR3 DNA reads as TGTGCCAGCAGTGCAACCTCGGAGAGTCAGCCCCAGCATTTT. The chain has TRBV6-1 and TRBJ1-5; no definite D call. Germline CDR1 is MNHNS and CDR2 is SASEGT. The CDR3 loop spans 14 amino acids. V was shortened by 4 bases and J by 6 bases, with 13 bases between the two germline ends.